This T cell receptor (beta chain) was documented in a study of radiation and T cells in renal cell carcinoma. Germline values: CDR1 LGHNA, CDR2 YNFKEQ. The CDR3 runs 15 residues. V dropped 0 bases and J dropped 4 bases, with 13 bases sitting between them. Time point meaning: baseline pretreatment blood. Treatment in this sample: 15 Gy SBRT to primary tumor, nephrectomy 4 weeks later. The protocol was immunoSEQ multiplex PCR, while the TCRdb copy is restricted to in-frame clones and leaves out a portion. The table records about 140,000 clones, 75% to 90% of them present only once. The rearrangement links TRBV4-2 to TRBJ2-7, with a tentative D call TRBD2 (5 bases). The source of this sequence is a woman aged 50 to 60 with renal cell carcinoma. This specimen consisted of blood, obtained from a patient whose treatment included radiotherapy and nephrectomy. The chain's CDR3 is CASSQDTGSIYEQYF. For the CDR3, the DNA is TGTGCCAGCAGCCAAGATACGGGGAGTATATACGAGCAGTACTTC.